These 11 T cell receptor beta chains came from one sample sequenced in a study of T cells in Graves' hyperthyroidism and ophthalmopathy. Template material for amplifying TCR beta CDR3 regions consisted of RNA transcripts. First-round RT-PCR targeting the TCR CDR3 was performed with the HTBI primer set. From the multiplex PCR reads, TCRdb called clonotypes with MiXCR, one entry per CDR3 protein. The sample gives about 510,000 distinct CDR3 sequences, 12% to 15% of which show up once; approximately 14% is in the top ten. Sequenced: blood. The receptors shown here come from a middle-aged woman with Graves' hyperthyroidism.

This clonotype was counted many times. The V and J genes are TRBV5-1 and TRBJ2-2, with D maybe TRBD1 (5 bases). CDR1 is SGHRS and CDR2 is YFSETQ in the germline V gene. Trimming removed 4 bases at V and 4 bases at J, with 8 bases between. This CDR3 is 13 amino acids long. CDR3 DNA sequence: TGCGCCAGCAGCGAAGACAGCACCGGGGAGCTGTTTTTT. It specifies CASSEDSTGELFF.

This clonotype was seen more than once but under ten times. The chain uses TRBV24-1 and TRBJ2-1, with D possibly TRBD2 on 5 matching bases. The CDR3 sequence is 13 residues long. V was pared by 9 bases and J by 0 bases, with 8 bases between. Germline loops: CDR1 KGHDR, CDR2 SFDVKD. Here the CDR3 DNA reads TGTGCCACCCAGCGGAGCTCCTACAATGAGCAGTTCTTC. It is translated as CATQRSSYNEQFF.

This clonotype occurred many times. CDR3 nucleotide sequence: TGTGCCAGCAGCCAATACGGACGTACCTCCTACGAGCAGTACTTC. This encodes CASSQYGRTSYEQYF. The chain joins TRBV3-1 to TRBJ2-7; D not certain. V lost 2 bases to trimming and J lost 0 bases, with 11 bases between them. The CDR3 covers 15 residues. Germline CDR1 LGHDT, CDR2 YNNKEL (reference sequence).

This clonotype was counted a few times. Being one base from a much bigger clone, this may be a read error. The chain links TRBV7-9 to TRBJ1-1; 8 positions match TRBD1. The CDR3 extends over 15 amino acids. CDR1 and CDR2 (germline): SEHNR, FQNEAQ (reference sequence). The J segment lost 1 base and the V segment lost 1 base, leaving 2 bases of the junction unmatched. CDR3 in DNA: TGTGCCAGCAGCTTAGTGGGACAGGCGAACACTGAAGCTTTCTTT. Translating it yields CASSLVGQANTEAFF. Full variable domain (remainder filled in from reference TRBV7-9 and TRBJ1-1): DTGVSQNPRHKITKRGQNVTFRCDPISEHNRLYWYRQTLGQGPEFLTYFQNEAQLEKSRLLSDRFSAERPKGSFSTLEIQRTEQGDSAMYLCASSLVGQANTEAFFGQGTRLTVV.

The rearrangement links TRBV19 to TRBJ1-5; weak D call: TRBD1 (5 bases). V was shortened by 4 bases and J by 0 bases, with 7 bases between the two germline ends. The CDR3 runs to 14 residues. Germline V gives CDR1 LNHDA, CDR2 SQIVND (reference sequence). Written as DNA, the CDR3 is TGTGCCAGTAGTACACAGGTTAGCAATCAGCCCCAGCATTTT. Its protein product is CASSTQVSNQPQHF.

The chain uses TRBV19 and TRBJ2-1, with unresolved D. This CDR3 is built from 14 residues. Trimming shortened V by 1 base and J by 3 bases, and 7 bases separated the two germline ends. Germline values: CDR1 LNHDA, CDR2 SQIVND (reference sequence). The chain's CDR3 is CASSIADLYNEQFF. The CDR3, as DNA: TGTGCCAGTAGTATAGCGGACCTCTACAATGAGCAGTTCTTC.

This rearrangement joins TRBV24-1 to TRBJ2-1; D is possibly TRBD1 or TRBD2 (6 bases each). V was cut by 9 bases and J by 4 bases, with 12 bases left in between. The CDR3 covers 13 residues. Germline-derived CDR1 and CDR2 are KGHDR and SFDVKD. CDR3 in DNA: TGTGCCACCCACGGCGGGACATACAATGAGCAGTTCTTC. Translation: CATHGGTYNEQFF.

This clonotype was observed a few times. This chain links TRBV20-1 with TRBJ2-2; weak D call: TRBD1 (6 bases). V was trimmed by 6 bases and J by 3 bases, leaving 14 bases between them. CDR3 length: 14 residues. Germline-derived CDR1 and CDR2 are DFQATT and SNEGSKA (reference sequence). CDR3 DNA: TGCAGTGCAGGACCGACAGGATACACCGGGGAGCTGTTTTTT. This encodes CSAGPTGYTGELFF.

This clonotype was observed a few times. The chain links TRBV29-1 to TRBJ2-3, with 9 positions matching TRBD1. V dropped 4 bases and J dropped 4; count of bases not matched to a gene: 3. The CDR3 is made up of 13 amino acids. Germline loops: CDR1 SQVTM, CDR2 ANQGSEA. CDR3 in amino acids: CSVAWTGADTQYF. CDR3 in DNA: TGCAGCGTTGCTTGGACAGGGGCAGATACGCAGTATTTT.

This clonotype has more than one count but fewer than ten. The CDR3 nucleotides are TGTGCCAGCAGTTTGGAAGGTATTAGCAATCAGCCCCAGCATTTT. Translating it yields CASSLEGISNQPQHF. The genes are TRBV27 and TRBJ1-5, with D uncertain. V was shortened by 3 bases and J by 0 bases, with 9 bases between the two germline ends. The CDR3 totals 15 residues. Germline V lookup: CDR1 MNHEY, CDR2 SMNVEV (reference sequence).

This clonotype was counted ten times or more. CDR3 DNA sequence: TGTGCCAGCAAGCAAGGGAATTATGACTACGAGCAGTACTTC. It yields the protein CASKQGNYDYEQYF. This chain joins TRBV27 and TRBJ2-7; D gene ambiguous. The CDR3 totals 14 residues. Germline lookup yields CDR1 MNHEY and CDR2 SMNVEV (reference sequence). Between the trimmed V and J ends, which lost 7 bases and 3 bases, there was a span of 16 bases.